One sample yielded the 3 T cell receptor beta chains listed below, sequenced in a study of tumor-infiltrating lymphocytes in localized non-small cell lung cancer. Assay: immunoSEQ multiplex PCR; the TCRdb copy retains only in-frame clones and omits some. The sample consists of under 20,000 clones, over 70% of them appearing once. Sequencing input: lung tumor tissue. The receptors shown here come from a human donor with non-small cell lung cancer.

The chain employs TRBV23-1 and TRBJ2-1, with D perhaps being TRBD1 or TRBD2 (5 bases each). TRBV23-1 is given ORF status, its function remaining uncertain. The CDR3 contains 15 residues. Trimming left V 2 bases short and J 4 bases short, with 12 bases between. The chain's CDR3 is CASSQRGRPYNEQFF. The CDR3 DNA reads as TGCGCCAGCAGTCAAAGGGGACGTCCGTACAATGAGCAGTTCTTC.

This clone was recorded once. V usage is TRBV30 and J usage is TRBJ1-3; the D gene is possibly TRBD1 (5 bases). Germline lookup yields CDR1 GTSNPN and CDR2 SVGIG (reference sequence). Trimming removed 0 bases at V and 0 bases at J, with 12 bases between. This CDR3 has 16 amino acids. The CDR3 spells CAWSVRGGFSGNTIYF. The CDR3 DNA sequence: TGTGCCTGGAGTGTACGTGGGGGGTTCTCTGGAAACACCATATATTTT.

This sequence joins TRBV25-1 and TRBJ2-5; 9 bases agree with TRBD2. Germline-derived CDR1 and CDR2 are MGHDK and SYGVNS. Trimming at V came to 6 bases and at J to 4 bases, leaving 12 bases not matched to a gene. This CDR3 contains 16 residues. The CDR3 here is CASSSRIAGDGETQYF. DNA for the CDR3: TGTGCCAGCAGCTCGCGAATAGCGGGAGATGGAGAGACCCAGTACTTC. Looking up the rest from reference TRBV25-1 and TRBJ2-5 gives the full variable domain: EADIYQTPRYLVIGTGKKITLECSQTMGHDKMYWYQQDPGMELHLIHYSYGVNSTEKGDLSSESTVSRIRTEHFPLTLESARPSHTSQYLCASSSRIAGDGETQYFGPGTRLLVL.